Presented here are 5 T cell receptor beta chains from one specimen sequenced in a study of glioma-infiltrating T cells. Amplification of TCR alpha and beta CDR3 regions from RNA used iRepertoire nested multiplex PCR. MiXCR, applied by TCRdb to the multiplex PCR reads, yields one record per CDR3 protein. The repertoire holds about 180,000 distinct CDR3 sequences, 43% seen once, with over 4% in the top ten. Specimen: glioma tissue, nonneoplastic brain tissue, or PBMCs (not recorded which). The receptors originated from a human donor with low-grade glioma or glioblastoma, undergoing nonglioma brain surgery, or in good health (not recorded which).

Remarks on this clonotype: It may be a read error: a sequence one base away is much more abundant. The CDR3 DNA is TGTGCCAGCAGCCACTACTTTGTAACGGCCGAGCAGTACTTC. It specifies CASSHYFVTAEQYF. This sequence joins TRBV27 and TRBJ2-1; unclear D gene. The end of the DNA fits TRBJ2-7 better, so the J call may be wrong. Germline V gene data show CDR1 as MNHEY and CDR2 as SMNVEV (reference sequence). This CDR3 has 14 amino acids.

A word on this clonotype: One base away lies a much larger clone, so this may be a sequencing read error. The chain combines TRBV6-1 with TRBJ2-7; no reliable D call. The CDR3 is 13 residues long. V was clipped by 9 bases and J by 3 bases, with 15 bases between them. Germline V CDR1 and CDR2: MNHNS, SASEGT. As DNA, the CDR3 is TGTGCCAGAAGTTCCACGTCGAGCTACGAGCAGTACTTC. Encoded protein: CARSSTSSYEQYF.

This clonotype was counted many times. This chain uses TRBV28 with TRBJ2-5; the match to TRBD2 covers 11 bases. The CDR3 sequence is 15 residues long. Looked up from germline, CDR1 is MDHEN and CDR2 is SYDVKM. V shed 5 bases and J 2 bases; nucleotides not matched to a gene: 4. The chain's CDR3 is CASSIGTSGQETQYF. For the CDR3, the DNA is TGTGCCAGCAGTATCGGGACTAGCGGTCAAGAGACCCAGTACTTC.

Remarks on this clonotype: A much larger clone lies a single base off, so this may be a read error. The CDR3 protein is CASSYHIATEQFF. In nucleotides, the CDR3 is TGTGCCAGCAGCTATCATATAGCGACTGAGCAGTTCTTC. The rearrangement uses TRBV11-1 and TRBJ2-1; D might be TRBD2 (5 bases). V dropped 4 bases and J dropped 9 bases, with 13 bases sitting between them. CDR1 and CDR2 (germline): SGHAT, FQDESV (reference sequence). The CDR3 runs 13 residues.

This chain connects TRBV29-1 to TRBJ2-3, with a tentative D call TRBD1 (5 bases). V was cut by 3 bases and J by 4 bases, with 14 bases left in between. Germline CDR1 is SQVTM and CDR2 is ANQGSEA. The CDR3 covers 14 residues. CDR3 DNA: TGCAGCGTTGAGTCAGGGAAGGGCGCAGATACGCAGTATTTT. As protein: CSVESGKGADTQYF.